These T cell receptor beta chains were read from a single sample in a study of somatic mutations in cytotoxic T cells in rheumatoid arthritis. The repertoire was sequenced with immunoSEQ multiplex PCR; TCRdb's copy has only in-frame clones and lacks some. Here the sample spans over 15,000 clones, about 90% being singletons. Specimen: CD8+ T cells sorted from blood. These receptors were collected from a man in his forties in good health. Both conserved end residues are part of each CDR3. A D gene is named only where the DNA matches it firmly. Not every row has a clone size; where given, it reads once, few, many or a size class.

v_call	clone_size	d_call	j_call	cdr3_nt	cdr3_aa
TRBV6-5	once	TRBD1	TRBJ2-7	TGTGCCAGCAGAGCCTGGGACAGGGGCTACGAGCAGTACTTC	CASRAWDRGYEQYF
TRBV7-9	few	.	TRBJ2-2	TGTGCCAGCGATTTACAAGTGAACACCGGGGAGCTGTTTTTT	CASDLQVNTGELFF
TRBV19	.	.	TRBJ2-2	TGTGCCAGTAGTCCCTATGACAGTACCGGGGAGCTGTTTTTT	CASSPYDSTGELFF
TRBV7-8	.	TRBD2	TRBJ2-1	TGTGCCAGCAGCCCCTCCGGGACTAGCGGGGGGGCCTCCTACAATGAGCAGTTCTTC	CASSPSGTSGGASYNEQFF
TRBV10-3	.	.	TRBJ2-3	TGTGCCATCAGCCAAGAAGCGGGCTCTAGCACAGATACGCAGTATTTT	CAISQEAGSSTDTQYF
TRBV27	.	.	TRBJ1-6	TGTGCCAGCAGTTTGGCTCTATATAATTCACCCCTCCACTTT	CASSLALYNSPLHF
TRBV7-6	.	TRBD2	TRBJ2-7	TGTGCCAGCAGCTCAACTAGGGCGGGGGGCTCCTACGAGCAGTACTTC	CASSSTRAGGSYEQYF
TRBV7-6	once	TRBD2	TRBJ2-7	TGTGCCAGCAGCTTAAGTCTAGCGGCAGTATACGAGCAGTACTTC	CASSLSLAAVYEQYF
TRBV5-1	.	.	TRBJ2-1	TGCGCCAGCAGCTGGGGTGGGAGGAGCTCCTACAATGAGCAGTTCTTC	CASSWGGRSSYNEQFF
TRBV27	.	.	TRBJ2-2	TGTGCCAGCAGTTTAACGCCATACACCGGGGAGCTGTTTTTT	CASSLTPYTGELFF
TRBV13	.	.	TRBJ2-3	TGTGCCAGCAGCTTAGCGGTAGATACGCAGTATTTT	CASSLAVDTQYF
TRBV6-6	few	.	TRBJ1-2	TGTGCCAGCTTTGAGACCCCGGGCTTCGATGGTGGCTACACCTTC	CASFETPGFDGGYTF
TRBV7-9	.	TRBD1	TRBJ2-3	TGTGCCAGCATCCCCGGACAGGGGACAGATACGCAGTATTTT	CASIPGQGTDTQYF
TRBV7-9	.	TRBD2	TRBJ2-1	TGTGCCAGCAGCACCAACCGACTAGCGGGAGGGGTTTACAATGAGCAGTTCTTC	CASSTNRLAGGVYNEQFF
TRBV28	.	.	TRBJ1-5	TGTGCCAGCAGTTTACAGGGTTGGGGGAATCAGCCCCAGCATTTT	CASSLQGWGNQPQHF
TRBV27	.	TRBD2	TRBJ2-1	TGTGCCAGCAGCCCACTAGCCTTACTAGCGGGAGTTAACAATGAGCAGTTCTTC	CASSPLALLAGVNNEQFF
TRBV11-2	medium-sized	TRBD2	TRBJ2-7	TGTGCCAGCAGCGCTTGGACTAGCGGGACCTACGAGCAGTACTTC	CASSAWTSGTYEQYF
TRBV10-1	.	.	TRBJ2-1	TGCGCCAGCAGTATGGGACTTATCAATGAGCAGTTCTTC	CASSMGLINEQFF
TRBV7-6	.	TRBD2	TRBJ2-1	TGTGCCAGCAGCTCAATAGCGGGGAATTACAATGAGCAGTTCTTC	CASSSIAGNYNEQFF
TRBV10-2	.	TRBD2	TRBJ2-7	TGCGCCAGCAGAAAGACTAGCGAGAGCTCCTACGAGCAGTACTTC	CASRKTSESSYEQYF
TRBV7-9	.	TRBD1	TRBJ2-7	TGTGCCAGCAGCTTGGGACAGCCTCGGCAGTACTTC	CASSLGQPRQYF
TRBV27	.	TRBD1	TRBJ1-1	TGTGCCAGCAGCCTACAGGGGGCGAACACTGAAGCTTTCTTT	CASSLQGANTEAFF
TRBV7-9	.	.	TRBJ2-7	TGTGCCAGCAGCGTCTCCTACGAGCAGTACTTC	CASSVSYEQYF
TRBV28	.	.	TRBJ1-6	TGTGCCAGCAGTTTAGGTCAGGGTGTGTGGGCCCTCCACTTT	CASSLGQGVWALHF
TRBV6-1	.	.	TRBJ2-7	TGTGCCAGCAGTCCCGGGACAATCTACGAGCAGTACTTC	CASSPGTIYEQYF
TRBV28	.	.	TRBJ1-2	TGTGCCAGCAGCGTGTCGCGCTATGGCTACACCTTC	CASSVSRYGYTF
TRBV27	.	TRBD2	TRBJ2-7	TGTGCCAGCAGTTTCGGTAGCGGGAGAGGCTACGAGCAGTACTTC	CASSFGSGRGYEQYF
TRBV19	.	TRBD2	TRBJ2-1	TGTGCCAGTAGTATAGAACCGGGACTAGCGGGAGTACGATCCAGCTATGAGCAGTTCTTC	CASSIEPGLAGVRSSYEQFF
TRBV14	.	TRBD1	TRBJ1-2	TGTGCCAGCAGCCAAGAACTTCAGGGACAGATAAACTATGGCTACACCTTC	CASSQELQGQINYGYTF
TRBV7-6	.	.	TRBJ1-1	TGTGCCAGCAGCTTAGCAGTGGGGGGGGTGAACACTGAAGCTTTCTTT	CASSLAVGGVNTEAFF
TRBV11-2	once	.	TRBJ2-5	TGTGCCAGCAGCTTAGACCTGGGCTCGTGGGAGCAGTACTTC	CASSLDLGSWEQYF
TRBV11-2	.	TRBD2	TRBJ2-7	TGTGCCAGCAGCTTGTTCCTCGCGGGAGTGGGCGAGCAGTACTTC	CASSLFLAGVGEQYF
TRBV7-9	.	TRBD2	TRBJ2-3	TGTGCCAGCATCCTAGCGGGAGGCACAGATACGCAGTATTTT	CASILAGGTDTQYF
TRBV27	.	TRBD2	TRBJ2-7	TGTGCCAGCAGTCCCGGACTAGCGGGAGCCGAGCAGTACTTC	CASSPGLAGAEQYF